This T cell receptor beta chain was obtained from a study of CD8+CD57+ T cells in acquired aplastic anemia. In this sample, this clonotype turned up once. With 6 bases clipped from V and 3 bases from J, the junction kept 8 bases outside the gene matches. The CDR3 length is 14 residues. Germline assignment: CDR1 SQVTM and CDR2 ANQGSEA. Sequenced patients had shown CD8+CD57+ cell expansion by flow cytometry. No therapy was given to patients before blood sampling. The use of genomic DNA as template underpinned the TCR beta VDJ and CDR3 profiling. One entry per CDR3 protein, called by TCRdb with MiXCR from the reads. The data hold fewer than 250,000 distinct CDR3 sequences, with roughly 53% observed a single time.

This sequence originates from a human donor with aplastic anemia. This chain uses TRBV29-1 with TRBJ1-5, with TRBD1 identical over 7 bases. The sample comprised sorted CD4+, CD8+, or CD8+CD57+ T cells (not recorded which) from PBMCs. The CDR3 loop is CSVARDRLNQPQHF. CDR3 nucleotide sequence: TGCAGCGTAGCTAGGGACAGACTCAATCAGCCCCAGCATTTT. The variable domain in full, completed from reference TRBV29-1 and TRBJ1-5, reads SAVISQKPSRDICQRGTSLTIQCQVDSQVTMMFWYRQQPGQSLTLIATANQGSEATYESGFVIDKFPISRPNLTFSTLTVSNMSPEDSSIYLCSVARDRLNQPQHFGDGTRLSIL.